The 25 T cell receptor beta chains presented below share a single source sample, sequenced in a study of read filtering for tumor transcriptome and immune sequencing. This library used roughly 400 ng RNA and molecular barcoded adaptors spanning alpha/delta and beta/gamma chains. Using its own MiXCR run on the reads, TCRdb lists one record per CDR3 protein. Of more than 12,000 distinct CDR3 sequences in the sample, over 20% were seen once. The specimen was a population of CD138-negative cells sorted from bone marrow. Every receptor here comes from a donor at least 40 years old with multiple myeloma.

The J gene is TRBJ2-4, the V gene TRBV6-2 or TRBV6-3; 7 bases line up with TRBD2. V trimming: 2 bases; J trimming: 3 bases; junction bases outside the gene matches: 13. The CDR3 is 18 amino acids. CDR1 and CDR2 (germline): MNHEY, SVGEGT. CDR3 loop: CASSYTVGLAEDKNIQYF. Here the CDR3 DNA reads TGTGCCAGCAGTTACACAGTTGGGCTAGCGGAGGACAAAAACATTCAGTACTTC.

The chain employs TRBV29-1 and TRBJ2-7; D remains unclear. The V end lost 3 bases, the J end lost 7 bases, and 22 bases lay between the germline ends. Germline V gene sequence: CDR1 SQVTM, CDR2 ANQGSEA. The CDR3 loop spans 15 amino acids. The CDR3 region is CSVDTWSDGSREQYF. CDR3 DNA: TGCAGCGTTGATACCTGGTCTGACGGTTCAAGGGAGCAGTACTTC.

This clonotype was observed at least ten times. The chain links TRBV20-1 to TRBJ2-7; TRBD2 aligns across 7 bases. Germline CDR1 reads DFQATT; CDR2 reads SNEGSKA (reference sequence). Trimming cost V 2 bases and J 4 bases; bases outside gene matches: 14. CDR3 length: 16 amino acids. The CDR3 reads CSARWPEGGRVYEQYF. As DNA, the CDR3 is TGCAGTGCTAGATGGCCCGAGGGAGGGAGGGTTTACGAGCAGTACTTC.

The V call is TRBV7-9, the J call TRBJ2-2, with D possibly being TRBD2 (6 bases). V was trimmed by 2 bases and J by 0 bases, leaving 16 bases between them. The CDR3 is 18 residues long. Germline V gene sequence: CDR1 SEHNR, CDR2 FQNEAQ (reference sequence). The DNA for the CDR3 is TGTGCCAGCAGCTTACCCTCGCGGGACCCCGCGAACACCGGGGAGCTGTTTTTT. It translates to CASSLPSRDPANTGELFF.

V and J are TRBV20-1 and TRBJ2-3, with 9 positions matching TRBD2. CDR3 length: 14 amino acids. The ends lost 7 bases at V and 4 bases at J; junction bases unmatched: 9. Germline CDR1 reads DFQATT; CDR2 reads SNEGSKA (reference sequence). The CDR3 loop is CSVAGRGGPDTQYF. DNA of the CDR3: TGCAGTGTCGCCGGGCGGGGGGGACCAGATACGCAGTATTTT.

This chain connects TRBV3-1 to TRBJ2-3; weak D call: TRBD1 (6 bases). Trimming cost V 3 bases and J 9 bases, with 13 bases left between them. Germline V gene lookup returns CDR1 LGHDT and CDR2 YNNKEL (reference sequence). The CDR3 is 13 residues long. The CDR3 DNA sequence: TGTGCCAGCAGCCAGACACAGGGTGCAACGCAGTATTTT. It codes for CASSQTQGATQYF.

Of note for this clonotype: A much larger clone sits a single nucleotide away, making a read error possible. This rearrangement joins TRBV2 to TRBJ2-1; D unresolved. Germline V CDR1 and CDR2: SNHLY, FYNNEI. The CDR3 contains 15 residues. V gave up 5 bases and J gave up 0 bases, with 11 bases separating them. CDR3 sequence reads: CASSPNSFSYNEQFF. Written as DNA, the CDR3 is TGTGCCAGCAGTCCAAACTCATTCTCCTACAATGAGCAGTTCTTC.

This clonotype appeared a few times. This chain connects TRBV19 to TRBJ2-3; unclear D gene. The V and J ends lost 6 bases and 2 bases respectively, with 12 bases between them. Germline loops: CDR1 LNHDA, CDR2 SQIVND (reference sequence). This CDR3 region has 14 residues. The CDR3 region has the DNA TGTGCCAGTAGCGCCGATCGATACACAGATACGCAGTATTTT. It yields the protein CASSADRYTDTQYF.

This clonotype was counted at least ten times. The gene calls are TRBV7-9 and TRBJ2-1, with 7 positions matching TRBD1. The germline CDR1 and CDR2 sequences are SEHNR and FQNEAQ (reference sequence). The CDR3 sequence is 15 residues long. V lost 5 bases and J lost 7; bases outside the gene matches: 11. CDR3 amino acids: CASSPVDRARNEQFF. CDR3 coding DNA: TGTGCCAGCAGCCCCGTTGACAGGGCCAGGAATGAGCAGTTCTTC.

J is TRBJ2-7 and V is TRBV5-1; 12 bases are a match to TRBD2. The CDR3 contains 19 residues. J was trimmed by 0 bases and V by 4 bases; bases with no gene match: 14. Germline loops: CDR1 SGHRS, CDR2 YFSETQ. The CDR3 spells CASSGRLAGARRLSYEQYF. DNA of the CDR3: TGCGCCAGCAGCGGGAGACTAGCGGGAGCCCGGAGGCTCTCCTACGAGCAGTACTTC.

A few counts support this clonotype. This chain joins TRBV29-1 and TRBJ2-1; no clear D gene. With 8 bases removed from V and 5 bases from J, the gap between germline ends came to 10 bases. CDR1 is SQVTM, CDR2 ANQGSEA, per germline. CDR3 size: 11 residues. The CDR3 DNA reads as TGCAGCCCCCTCCAGGACAATGAGCAGTTCTTC. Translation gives CSPLQDNEQFF.

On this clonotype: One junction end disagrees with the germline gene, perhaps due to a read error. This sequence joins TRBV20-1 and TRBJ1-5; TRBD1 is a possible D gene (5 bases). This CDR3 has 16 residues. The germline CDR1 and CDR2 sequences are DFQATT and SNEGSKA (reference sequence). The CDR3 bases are TGCAGTGCTAGAGACCCCACAGGCTCCCTCAATCAGCCCCGGCATTTT. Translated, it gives CSARDPTGSLNQPRHF.

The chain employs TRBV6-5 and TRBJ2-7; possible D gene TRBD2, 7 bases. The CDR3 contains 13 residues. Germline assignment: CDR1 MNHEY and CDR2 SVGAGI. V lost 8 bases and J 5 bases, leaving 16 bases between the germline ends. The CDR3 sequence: CASWVGGGDEQYF. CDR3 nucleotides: TGTGCCAGCTGGGTGGGAGGGGGTGACGAGCAGTACTTC.

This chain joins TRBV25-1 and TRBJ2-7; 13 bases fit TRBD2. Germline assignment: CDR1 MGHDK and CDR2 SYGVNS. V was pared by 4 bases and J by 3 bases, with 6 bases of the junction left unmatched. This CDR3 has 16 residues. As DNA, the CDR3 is TGTGCCAGCAGTGTGACTAGCGGGGGGCCAAACTACGAGCAGTACTTC. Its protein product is CASSVTSGGPNYEQYF.

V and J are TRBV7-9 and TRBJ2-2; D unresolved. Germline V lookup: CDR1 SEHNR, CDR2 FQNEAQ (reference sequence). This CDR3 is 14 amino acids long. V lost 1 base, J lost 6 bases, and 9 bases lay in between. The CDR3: CASSLEKTAGELFF. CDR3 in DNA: TGTGCCAGCAGCTTAGAGAAGACCGCCGGGGAGCTGTTTTTT.

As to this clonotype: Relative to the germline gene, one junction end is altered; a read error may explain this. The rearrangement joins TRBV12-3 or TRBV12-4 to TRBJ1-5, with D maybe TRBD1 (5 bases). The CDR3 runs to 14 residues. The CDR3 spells CASGLLAGRQPQHF. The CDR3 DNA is TGTGCCAGCGGTTTGTTGGCAGGGAGGCAGCCCCAGCATTTT.

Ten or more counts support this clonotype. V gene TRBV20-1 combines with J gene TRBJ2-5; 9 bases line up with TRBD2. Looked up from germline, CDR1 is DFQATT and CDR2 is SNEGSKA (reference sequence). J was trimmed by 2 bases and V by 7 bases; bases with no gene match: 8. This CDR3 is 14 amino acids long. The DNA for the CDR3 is TGCAGTGTGAGGGGTCTAGCGGGACAAGAGACCCAGTACTTC. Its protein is CSVRGLAGQETQYF.

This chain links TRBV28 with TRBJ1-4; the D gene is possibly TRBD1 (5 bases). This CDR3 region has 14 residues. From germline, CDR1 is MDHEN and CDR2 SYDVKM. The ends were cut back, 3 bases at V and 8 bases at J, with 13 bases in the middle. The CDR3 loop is CASSLRGSLEKLFF. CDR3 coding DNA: TGTGCCAGCAGTTTGCGGGGCTCTCTGGAAAAACTGTTTTTT.

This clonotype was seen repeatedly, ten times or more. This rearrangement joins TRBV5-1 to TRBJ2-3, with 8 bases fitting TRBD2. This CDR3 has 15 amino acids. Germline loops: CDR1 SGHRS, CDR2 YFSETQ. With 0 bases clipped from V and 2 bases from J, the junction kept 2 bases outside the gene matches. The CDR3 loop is CASSLALAATDTQYF. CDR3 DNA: TGCGCCAGCAGCTTGGCACTAGCGGCCACAGATACGCAGTATTTT.

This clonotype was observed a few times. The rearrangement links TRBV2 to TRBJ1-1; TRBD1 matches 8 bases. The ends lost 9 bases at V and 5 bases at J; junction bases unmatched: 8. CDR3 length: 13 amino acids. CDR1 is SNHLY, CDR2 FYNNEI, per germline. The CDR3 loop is CASTQGEGTEAFF. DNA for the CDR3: TGTGCCAGTACACAGGGGGAGGGGACTGAAGCTTTCTTT. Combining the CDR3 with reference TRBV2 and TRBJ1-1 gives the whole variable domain EPEVTQTPSHQVTQMGQEVILRCVPISNHLYFYWYRQILGQKVEFLVSFYNNEISEKSEIFDDQFSVERPDGSNFTLKIRSTKLEDSAMYFCASTQGEGTEAFFGQGTRLTVV.

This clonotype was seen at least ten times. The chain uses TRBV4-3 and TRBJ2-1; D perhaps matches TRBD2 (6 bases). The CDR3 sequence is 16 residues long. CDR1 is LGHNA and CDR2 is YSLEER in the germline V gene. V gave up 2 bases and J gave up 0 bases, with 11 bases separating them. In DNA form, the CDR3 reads TGCGCCAGCAGCCAACTTCTAGCGAGCTCCTACAATGAGCAGTTCTTC. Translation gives CASSQLLASSYNEQFF.

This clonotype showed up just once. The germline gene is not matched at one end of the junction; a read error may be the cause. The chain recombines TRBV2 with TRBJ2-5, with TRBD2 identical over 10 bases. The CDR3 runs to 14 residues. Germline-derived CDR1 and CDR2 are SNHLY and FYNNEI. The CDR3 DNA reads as TGTGCCTACACACTAGCGGGGAACCAAGAGACCCGGTACTTC. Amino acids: CAYTLAGNQETRYF. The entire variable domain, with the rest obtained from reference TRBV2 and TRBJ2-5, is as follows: EPEVTQTPSHQVTQMGQEVILRCVPISNHLYFYWYRQILGQKVEFLVSFYNNEISEKSEIFDDQFSVERPDGSNFTLKIRSTKLEDSAMYFCAYTLAGNQETRYFGPGTRLLVL.

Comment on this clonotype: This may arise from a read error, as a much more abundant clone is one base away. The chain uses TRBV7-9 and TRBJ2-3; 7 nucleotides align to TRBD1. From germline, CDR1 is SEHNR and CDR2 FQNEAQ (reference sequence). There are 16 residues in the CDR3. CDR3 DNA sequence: TGTGCCATCAGCTTTGAGGGGGCGTCCGACGCAGATACGCAGTATTTT. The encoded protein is CAISFEGASDADTQYF.

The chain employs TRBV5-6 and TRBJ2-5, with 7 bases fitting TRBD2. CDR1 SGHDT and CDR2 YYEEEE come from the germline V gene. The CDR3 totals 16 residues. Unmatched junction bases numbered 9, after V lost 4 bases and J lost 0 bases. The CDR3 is CASSLQRGGYQETQYF. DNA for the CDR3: TGTGCCAGCAGCCTTCAGCGGGGAGGGTACCAAGAGACCCAGTACTTC.

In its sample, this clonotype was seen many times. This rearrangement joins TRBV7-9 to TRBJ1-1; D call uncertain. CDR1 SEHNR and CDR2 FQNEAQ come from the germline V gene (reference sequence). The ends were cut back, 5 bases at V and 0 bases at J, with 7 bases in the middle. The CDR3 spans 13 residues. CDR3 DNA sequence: TGTGCCAGCAGCCTAGACATGAACACTGAAGCTTTCTTT. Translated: CASSLDMNTEAFF. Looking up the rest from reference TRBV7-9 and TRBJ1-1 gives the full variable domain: DTGVSQNPRHKITKRGQNVTFRCDPISEHNRLYWYRQTLGQGPEFLTYFQNEAQLEKSRLLSDRFSAERPKGSFSTLEIQRTEQGDSAMYLCASSLDMNTEAFFGQGTRLTVV.